These 23 T cell receptor beta chains were all obtained from the same sample, sequenced in a study of T cell responses to AZD1222 COVID-19 vaccine. Sequenced by immunoSEQ multiplex PCR; TCRdb stores in-frame clones only, minus some. Of around 150,000 clones detected, roughly 90% appear once; the ten largest clones hold about 3.2%. Sequences were derived from peripheral blood, sampled 28 days after the second AZD1222 dose. These receptor sequences come from an adult who received the AZD1222 COVID-19 vaccine.

This chain links TRBV14 with TRBJ1-6; a weak D match, TRBD1 (5 bases). V was cut by 0 bases and J by 9 bases, with 15 bases left in between. Germline V gives CDR1 SGHDN, CDR2 FVKESK. The CDR3 is made up of 16 amino acids. The CDR3 DNA follows: TGTGCCAGCAGCCAAGACATTAGGGAAAGGGGTTCACCCCTCCACTTT. It codes for CASSQDIRERGSPLHF.

The genes are TRBV27 and TRBJ1-2; perhaps TRBD1 as D (6 bases). Trimming cost V 0 bases and J 3 bases, with 8 bases left between them. The CDR3 is 14 residues long. Germline CDR1 and CDR2: MNHEY and SMNVEV (reference sequence). CDR3 DNA sequence: TGTGCCAGCAGTTTATCCCGACAGGACTATGGCTACACCTTC. Protein product: CASSLSRQDYGYTF.

This chain links TRBV3-1 (or the pseudogene TRBV3-2) with TRBJ2-7; 11 bases are shared with TRBD2. The V gene's germline CDR1 is LGHDT and CDR2 YNNKEL (reference sequence). The CDR3 spans 16 residues. Trimming removed 0 bases from V and 6 bases from J; junction bases left unmatched: 7. The CDR3 loop is CASSQERLAGRGEQYF. The CDR3 region has the DNA TGTGCCAGCAGCCAAGAGAGACTAGCGGGAAGGGGCGAGCAGTACTTC.

The J gene is TRBJ2-1, the V gene TRBV7-9, with unresolved D. The V and J ends lost 1 base and 10 bases respectively, with 14 bases between them. This CDR3 has 14 amino acids. CDR1 is SEHNR and CDR2 is FQNEAQ in the germline V gene (reference sequence). In DNA, the CDR3 is TGTGCCAGCAGCTTAGATCTAGAAGAGATGGAGCAGTTCTTC. Translation gives CASSLDLEEMEQFF.

The chain recombines TRBV2 with TRBJ2-7, with a weak D call TRBD1 (6 bases). V was clipped by 8 bases and J by 0 bases, with 14 bases between them. The CDR3 sequence is 14 residues long. Germline values: CDR1 SNHLY, CDR2 FYNNEI. In DNA, the CDR3 is TGTGCCAGCGTAGGGCAGGGGTCCTCCTACGAGCAGTACTTC. This encodes CASVGQGSSYEQYF.

The gene calls are TRBV28 and TRBJ2-1; D gene uncertain. Between the trimmed V and J ends, which lost 2 bases and 8 bases, there was a span of 13 bases. The germline V gene encodes CDR1 MDHEN and CDR2 SYDVKM. This CDR3 comprises 14 residues. The CDR3 is CASSLDLASDEQFF. Here the CDR3 DNA reads TGTGCCAGCAGTTTAGACTTGGCTAGTGATGAGCAGTTCTTC.

This chain uses TRBV28 with TRBJ1-2; TRBD1 matches at 8 bases. CDR1 and CDR2 (germline): MDHEN, SYDVKM. With 8 bases clipped from V and 7 bases from J, the junction kept 9 bases outside the gene matches. The CDR3 runs to 13 residues. Here the CDR3 DNA reads TGTGCCAGCGCGCGACTTACAGGGGGTGGCTACACCTTC. It yields the protein CASARLTGGGYTF.

This sequence joins TRBV3-1 (or the pseudogene TRBV3-2) and TRBJ2-5; the match to TRBD2 covers 8 bases. The trim removed 0 bases at V and 7 bases at J, leaving 13 bases unmatched. Germline V CDR1 and CDR2: LGHDT, YNNKEL (reference sequence). This CDR3 contains 17 residues. The DNA of the CDR3 is TGTGCCAGCAGCCAAGATGGAGTAGCGGGGTTCTCTGGGACCCAGTACTTC. The encoded protein is CASSQDGVAGFSGTQYF.

The genes are TRBV7-9 and TRBJ2-2; 7 nucleotides match TRBD1. Trimming at V came to 5 bases and at J to 8 bases, leaving 11 bases not matched to a gene. CDR1 SEHNR and CDR2 FQNEAQ come from the germline V gene (reference sequence). CDR3 length: 15 amino acids. The CDR3 spells CASSAQPTGHGELFF. The CDR3 nucleotides are TGTGCCAGCAGCGCCCAGCCGACAGGGCATGGGGAGCTGTTTTTT.

CDR3 nucleotide sequence: TGTGCCAGCATCTCAACTCAGAGAACAGGCGAGCAGTACTTC. This sequence encodes CASISTQRTGEQYF. V usage is TRBV2 and J usage is TRBJ2-7; possibly TRBD1 for D (5 bases). This CDR3 is built from 14 residues. With 7 bases removed from V and 6 bases from J, the gap between germline ends came to 19 bases. Germline V CDR1 and CDR2: SNHLY, FYNNEI.

The V gene is TRBV9, the J gene TRBJ2-2; no clear D. The V and J ends lost 3 bases and 4 bases respectively, with 10 bases between them. This CDR3 spans 14 amino acids. Germline assignment: CDR1 SGDLS and CDR2 YYNGEE. The CDR3 nucleotides read TGTGCCAGCAGCGCCCAGGTGCGCACCGGGGAGCTGTTTTTT. Translation gives CASSAQVRTGELFF.

The CDR3 here is CASSTRQGLFADTQYF. DNA of the CDR3: TGTGCCAGCAGCACTAGACAGGGGCTATTTGCAGATACGCAGTATTTT. V gene TRBV21-1 combines with J gene TRBJ2-3; no check of the table's D call, TRBD1, against the DNA was made. TRBV21-1 is described as a pseudogene. This CDR3 comprises 16 residues.

The sample holds one count of this clone. The chain carries TRBV7-8 and TRBJ2-1, with D tentatively TRBD1 (5 bases). The CDR3 consists of 14 residues. The V and J ends lost 5 bases and 6 bases respectively, with 14 bases between them. Germline assignment: CDR1 SGHVS and CDR2 FQNEAQ. Here the CDR3 DNA reads TGTGCCAGCAGCCGGACACCCGTGCCCAATGAGCAGTTCTTC. Residues: CASSRTPVPNEQFF.

The rearrangement links TRBV2 to TRBJ1-2; TRBD1 might be the D (5 bases). Germline V gives CDR1 SNHLY, CDR2 FYNNEI. V gave up 1 base and J gave up 8 bases, with 11 bases separating them. The CDR3 is 13 residues long. CDR3 protein: CASSEVPDSGYTF. The CDR3 coding sequence is TGTGCCAGCAGTGAAGTTCCCGACAGCGGCTACACCTTC. Complete variable domain (other parts from reference TRBV2 and TRBJ1-2): EPEVTQTPSHQVTQMGQEVILRCVPISNHLYFYWYRQILGQKVEFLVSFYNNEISEKSEIFDDQFSVERPDGSNFTLKIRSTKLEDSAMYFCASSEVPDSGYTFGSGTRLTVV.

This clone was observed a handful of times. The rearrangement uses TRBV6-4 and TRBJ1-1; 7 bases agree with TRBD1. Trimming took 0 bases from V and 10 from J; bases not matched to a gene: 11. Germline V gives CDR1 MRHNA, CDR2 SNTAGT. The CDR3 length is 15 residues. CDR3 nucleotides: TGTGCCAGCAGTGACTCCCGGGGAGGGGGCAGAGGAGCTTTCTTT. This codes for CASSDSRGGGRGAFF.

The chain employs TRBV7-9 and TRBJ1-1, with D possibly TRBD1 on 5 matching bases. This CDR3 spans 14 amino acids. Looked up from germline, CDR1 is SEHNR and CDR2 is FQNEAQ (reference sequence). V was trimmed by 1 base and J by 5 bases, leaving 11 bases between them. This CDR3 reads CASSLETARTEAFF. CDR3 sequence (DNA): TGTGCCAGCAGCTTAGAGACAGCTCGGACTGAAGCTTTCTTT.

A few counts support this clone. Other nucleotide sequences from this sample produce the same CDR3. The rearrangement uses TRBV6-5 and TRBJ1-1; the D is unclear. There are 12 residues in the CDR3. The V end lost 6 bases, the J end lost 1 base, and 6 bases lay between the germline ends. Germline loops: CDR1 MNHEY, CDR2 SVGAGI. CDR3 sequence (DNA): TGTGCCAGCAGCGGACGGAACACTGAAGCTTTCTTT. It encodes CASSGRNTEAFF.

Written as DNA, the CDR3 is TGCGCCAGCATCACGGGACAGGGGAGGTACAATGAGCAGTTCTTC. Its protein is CASITGQGRYNEQFF. The chain recombines TRBV10-2 with TRBJ2-1, with 10 bases aligning to TRBD1. The CDR3 contains 15 residues. Germline values: CDR1 WSHSY, CDR2 SAAADI. The trim removed 7 bases at V and 4 bases at J, leaving 7 bases unmatched.

The genes are TRBV19 and TRBJ2-1, with 10 bases fitting TRBD2. Trimming took 2 bases from V and 0 from J; bases not matched to a gene: 1. The CDR3 contains 16 residues. Germline CDR1 and CDR2: LNHDA and SQIVND (reference sequence). CDR3 in DNA: TGTGCCAGTAGTATACCTAGCGGGGGCTCCTACAATGAGCAGTTCTTC. The encoded protein is CASSIPSGGSYNEQFF.

The rearrangement joins TRBV29-1 to TRBJ1-1; the D is unclear. The germline gives CDR1 SQVTM, CDR2 ANQGSEA. The CDR3 contains 13 residues. V was pared by 1 base and J by 4 bases, with 10 bases between. CDR3 DNA: TGCAGCGTTGAAGGTAGGTTGAGCACTGAAGCTTTCTTT. This sequence encodes CSVEGRLSTEAFF.

This chain connects TRBV5-6 to TRBJ1-3, with 9 bases matching TRBD1. The CDR3 contains 13 residues. Germline loops: CDR1 SGHDT, CDR2 YYEEEE. V was pared by 4 bases and J by 5 bases, with 1 base of the junction left unmatched. The DNA of the CDR3 is TGTGCCAGCAGCGGGACAGGGAGAAACACCATATATTTT. It yields the protein CASSGTGRNTIYF.

The count of this clone is one. The chain combines TRBV3-1 (or the pseudogene TRBV3-2) with TRBJ1-3; tentatively, D is TRBD1 (5 bases). V dropped 4 bases and J dropped 0 bases, with 10 bases sitting between them. CDR1 LGHDT and CDR2 YNNKEL come from the germline V gene (reference sequence). The CDR3 extends over 15 amino acids. The CDR3 reads CASSRTQSSGNTIYF. DNA of the CDR3: TGTGCCAGCAGCCGGACACAGTCCTCTGGAAACACCATATATTTT.

The genes are TRBV6-6 and TRBJ2-4, with D perhaps TRBD1 (6 bases). CDR1 MNHNY and CDR2 SVGAGI come from the germline V gene (reference sequence). The ends were cut back, 4 bases at V and 3 bases at J, with 13 bases in the middle. This CDR3 is 15 amino acids long. Written as DNA, the CDR3 is TGTGCCAGCAGTTTCTCCTGGGGGCTCAAAAACATTCAGTACTTC. Translated: CASSFSWGLKNIQYF.